Following are 25 T cell receptor beta chains from one sample sequenced in a study of blood T cells in healthy people across ages. A second PCR, run for roughly 7 to 11 cycles, used a sample-barcoded 5' primer plus a J-beta primer mix. TCRdb reprocessed the 5' RACE reads via MiXCR and lists one record per CDR3 protein. The sample contains around 1.5 million distinct CDR3 sequences, 59% of which appear only once. Input material: blood. The source is a man aged 18 to 29 in good health.

V is TRBV7-2 and J is TRBJ1-2; D possibly corresponds to TRBD1 (6 bases). This CDR3 spans 14 amino acids. V shed 0 bases and J shed 8 bases, with 13 bases lying between them. Germline values: CDR1 SGHTA, CDR2 FQGNSA. The CDR3 coding sequence is TGTGCCAGCAGCTTAGCGGGGGGGGCGGAAGGCTACACCTTC. This encodes CASSLAGGAEGYTF.

This chain joins TRBV12-3 or TRBV12-4 and TRBJ1-2; a possible D gene is TRBD1 (6 bases). V was clipped by 7 bases and J by 4 bases, with 16 bases between them. The CDR3 loop spans 14 amino acids. CDR3 sequence (DNA): TGTGCCAGCACTCCGGAGGGGGTTGGCTATGGCTACACCTTC. Amino acids: CASTPEGVGYGYTF.

The CDR3 loop reads CSASRTDGPYEQYF. DNA of the CDR3: TGCAGTGCTAGCAGGACGGACGGCCCCTACGAGCAGTACTTC. V gene TRBV20-1 combines with J gene TRBJ2-7, with D unclear. CDR1 DFQATT and CDR2 SNEGSKA come from the germline V gene (reference sequence). V shed 3 bases and J shed 2 bases, with 14 bases lying between them. The CDR3 contains 14 residues.

The chain links TRBV6-2 or TRBV6-3 to TRBJ2-7; D may be TRBD1 or TRBD2 (5 bases each). The CDR3 contains 13 residues. Germline lookup yields CDR1 MNHEY and CDR2 SVGEGT. Trimming shortened V by 6 bases and J by 3 bases, and 12 bases separated the two germline ends. The CDR3 DNA reads as TGTGCCAGCAGGTACAGGACTGTCTACGAGCAGTACTTC. Amino acids: CASRYRTVYEQYF.

The chain uses TRBV28 and TRBJ2-2, with a possible D match to TRBD2 (7 bases). The CDR3 loop spans 15 amino acids. V was cut by 3 bases and J by 3 bases, with 11 bases left in between. CDR1 and CDR2 from the germline V gene are MDHEN and SYDVKM. The CDR3 nucleotides are TGTGCCAGCAGTTTTCGGGGGGCCTACACCGGGGAGCTGTTTTTT. Encoded protein: CASSFRGAYTGELFF.

V gene TRBV30 combines with J gene TRBJ2-7, with 9 bases lining up with TRBD1. CDR1 and CDR2 from the germline V gene are GTSNPN and SVGIG (reference sequence). V trimming: 4 bases; J trimming: 3 bases; junction bases outside the gene matches: 4. The CDR3 is 13 residues long. This CDR3 is CAWNPGQGYEQYF. The CDR3 nucleotides are TGTGCCTGGAATCCGGGACAGGGCTACGAGCAGTACTTC.

DNA of the CDR3: TGTGCCAGCAGCTGGCTGACAGGGCGTAATGAGCAGTTCTTC. Residues: CASSWLTGRNEQFF. The V and J genes are TRBV5-6 and TRBJ2-1, with TRBD1 matching over 7 bases. Trimming at V came to 3 bases and at J to 7 bases, leaving 7 bases not matched to a gene. Germline V lookup: CDR1 SGHDT, CDR2 YYEEEE. The CDR3 consists of 14 residues.

The chain couples TRBV15 to TRBJ1-1, with 7 bases that match TRBD1. CDR3 size: 14 residues. The J segment lost 3 bases and the V segment lost 3 bases, leaving 4 bases of the junction unmatched. CDR1 is LNHNV, CDR2 YYDKDF, per germline (reference sequence). The CDR3 coding sequence is TGTGCCACCAGCAGCATAGGGGGCTACACTGAAGCTTTCTTT. It specifies CATSSIGGYTEAFF.

The gene calls are TRBV29-1 and TRBJ2-1; D is unclear. Trimming stripped 7 bases from V and 2 bases from J, with 12 bases between. The CDR3 consists of 13 residues. Germline-derived CDR1 and CDR2 are SQVTM and ANQGSEA. The CDR3 loop is CSASHGTYNEQFF. The CDR3 DNA is TGCAGCGCATCCCATGGTACCTACAATGAGCAGTTCTTC.

In its sample, this clonotype was seen a few times. The rearrangement links TRBV2 to TRBJ1-2; D call uncertain. Germline-derived CDR1 and CDR2 are SNHLY and FYNNEI. There are 12 residues in the CDR3. Trimming took off 4 bases at V and 4 bases at J, with 7 bases between the two ends. The CDR3 region has the DNA TGTGCCAGCAGTGCTTCCCGCTATGGCTACACCTTC. Its protein is CASSASRYGYTF.

The chain carries TRBV29-1 and TRBJ1-1, with D possibly matching TRBD1 (6 bases). The germline gives CDR1 SQVTM, CDR2 ANQGSEA. The CDR3 totals 12 residues. Trimming removed 8 bases at V and 0 bases at J, with 10 bases between. For the CDR3, the DNA is TGCAGCTTCACAGGGATGAACACTGAAGCTTTCTTT. This codes for CSFTGMNTEAFF.

This chain uses TRBV12-3 or TRBV12-4 with TRBJ1-1; D gene unclear. This CDR3 is 14 amino acids long. Deletions cut 6 bases from V and 3 bases from J, with 14 bases between. The DNA of the CDR3 is TGTGCCAGCAGCTTGTCCCTTGCTTACACTGAAGCTTTCTTT. Encoded protein: CASSLSLAYTEAFF.

V usage is TRBV10-3 and J usage is TRBJ2-3; D perhaps matches TRBD2 (6 bases). Germline V gene data show CDR1 as ENHRY and CDR2 as SYGVKD. CDR3 length: 16 amino acids. Trimming took 6 bases from V and 0 from J, leaving 16 bases between them. CDR3 amino acids: CAISDLAVSSTDTQYF. For the CDR3, the DNA is TGTGCCATCAGCGATTTAGCGGTGTCTAGCACAGATACGCAGTATTTT.

V gene TRBV20-1 combines with J gene TRBJ1-5; tentatively, D is TRBD1 (6 bases). Trimming cost V 6 bases and J 6 bases, with 21 bases left between them. The CDR3 length is 15 residues. Germline lookup yields CDR1 DFQATT and CDR2 SNEGSKA (reference sequence). The CDR3 nucleotides read TGCAGTGCCCAGGAGGTGGTAAGGGGGGTTCAGCCCCAGCATTTT. This gives the protein CSAQEVVRGVQPQHF.

The chain uses TRBV12-3 or TRBV12-4 and TRBJ2-7, with D hard to call. The closer fit of TRBJ2-5 to the DNA end suggests the J call may be wrong. CDR3 length: 14 residues. This CDR3 reads CASSFGVGEKTQYF. For the CDR3, the DNA is TGTGCCAGCAGTTTTGGGGTAGGAGAGAAGACCCAGTACTTC.

This sequence joins TRBV7-2 and TRBJ2-3; D is uncertain. The CDR3 spans 15 residues. CDR1 SGHTA and CDR2 FQGNSA come from the germline V gene. With 1 base removed from V and 4 bases from J, the gap between germline ends came to 12 bases. The DNA of the CDR3 is TGTGCCAGCAGCTTAGTGAGTAGAATCGCAGATACGCAGTATTTT. Amino acids: CASSLVSRIADTQYF.

The genes are TRBV7-8 and TRBJ2-3; 7 bases fit TRBD2. The CDR3 sequence is 16 residues long. CDR1 is SGHVS, CDR2 FQNEAQ, per germline. The V gene end was trimmed by 2 bases and the J gene end by 3 bases; junction bases not matched to a gene: 8. The CDR3 region has the DNA TGTGCCAGCAGCTTATCGGGCGGGGGTAGGACAGATACGCAGTATTTT. This codes for CASSLSGGGRTDTQYF.

J is TRBJ2-7 and V is TRBV6-5; D may be TRBD2 (5 bases). Germline V gives CDR1 MNHEY, CDR2 SVGAGI. The V end was cut by 6 bases, the J end by 7 bases, with 13 bases between. This CDR3 has 12 amino acids. This chain's CDR3 is CASRSPPGEQYF. CDR3 nucleotide sequence: TGTGCCAGCAGGTCCCCCCCGGGGGAGCAGTACTTC.

This clonotype is a singleton in its sample. V usage is TRBV27 and J usage is TRBJ1-3; no firm D call. This CDR3 is built from 13 residues. Germline CDR1 is MNHEY and CDR2 is SMNVEV (reference sequence). V was pared by 8 bases and J by 1 base, with 9 bases between. The CDR3 DNA is TGTGCCAGCGCAATGTGGTCTGGAAACACCATATATTTT. Translating it yields CASAMWSGNTIYF.

The chain uses TRBV3-1 and TRBJ2-1, with a weak D call TRBD2 (6 bases). The CDR3 length is 15 residues. CDR1 is LGHDT, CDR2 YNNKEL, per germline (reference sequence). Trimming pared 5 bases from V and 8 bases from J, leaving 19 bases between. CDR3 nucleotide sequence: TGTGCCAGCAGCTTCAAGGAGACTAGGTTCTATGAGCAGTTCTTC. Its translation: CASSFKETRFYEQFF.

The V and J genes are TRBV9 and TRBJ1-1; D might be TRBD1 (6 bases). Per germline, CDR1 SGDLS and CDR2 YYNGEE. This CDR3 has 14 residues. The germline V and J ends were trimmed by 1 base and 5 bases, with 12 bases remaining between them. This CDR3 is CASSVQGWGTEAFF. As DNA, the CDR3 is TGTGCCAGCAGCGTACAGGGGTGGGGGACTGAAGCTTTCTTT.

CDR3 sequence (DNA): TGTGCCAGCCGACGTGCGACTAGCGGGGGCGATGAGCAGTTCTTC. Its protein product is CASRRATSGGDEQFF. This chain uses TRBV27 with TRBJ2-1; TRBD2 matches 12 bases. The CDR3 has 15 amino acids. Germline CDR1 reads MNHEY; CDR2 reads SMNVEV (reference sequence). Unmatched junction bases numbered 10, after V lost 8 bases and J lost 8 bases.

This clonotype has more than one count but fewer than ten. This rearrangement joins TRBV20-1 to TRBJ1-5; D remains ambiguous. This CDR3 is built from 12 residues. From germline, CDR1 is DFQATT and CDR2 SNEGSKA (reference sequence). V was pared by 4 bases and J by 4 bases, with 8 bases between. The CDR3 DNA follows: TGCAGTGCTAAAACCCTTAATCAGCCCCAGCATTTT. It specifies CSAKTLNQPQHF.

V and J are TRBV29-1 and TRBJ2-3; D is ambiguous. The CDR3 sequence is 14 residues long. V lost 6 bases, J lost 2 bases, and 15 bases lay in between. The V gene's germline CDR1 is SQVTM and CDR2 ANQGSEA. The CDR3 coding sequence is TGCAGCGTAGTGGAGTATACTAACACAGATACGCAGTATTTT. This translates into CSVVEYTNTDTQYF.

The chain links TRBV25-1 to TRBJ2-7; D is uncertain. V was shortened by 3 bases and J by 2 bases, with 11 bases between the two germline ends. The V gene's germline CDR1 is MGHDK and CDR2 SYGVNS. The length of the CDR3 is 14 residues. CDR3 region: CASSDPYSPYEQYF. The CDR3, as DNA: TGTGCCAGCAGTGATCCCTACAGTCCCTACGAGCAGTACTTC.